This T cell receptor (beta chain) comes out of a study of post-analysis software for immune sequencing data. Carried by the TCR beta cDNA libraries were unique molecular identifiers. A few hundred thousand cDNA molecules came from approximately 1 to 10 million T cells. TCRdb reprocessed the PCR reads with MiXCR, giving one entry per CDR3 protein. The table has roughly 730,000 distinct CDR3 sequences, approximately 30% seen once; the top ten hold approximately 0.6%. Findings of the study overall: Roughly 5 TRBV segments occurring more often in patients than controls included TRBV5-6, TRBV5-1 and TRBV20-1. Controls showed significantly higher normalized Chao1 diversity than did multiple sclerosis patients.

Trimming removed 7 bases from V and 10 bases from J, with 19 bases in between. This CDR3 has 13 amino acids. Looked up from germline, CDR1 is SGDLS and CDR2 is YYNGEE. Concerning this clonotype: Antigen: not known.

The J gene is TRBJ2-3, the V gene TRBV9; D remains ambiguous. This clonotype was sampled from a girl aged 10-17 years with multiple sclerosis. The sample comprised blood. DNA for the CDR3: TGTGCCAGCGGCTCCCGGGTCCAGGAACCGCAGTATTTT. Translation gives CASGSRVQEPQYF.